This T cell receptor beta chain emerged from a study of blood T cell repertoires in COVID-19. Whole-study context: PBMCs, B-cell-depleted T cells, or T cells provided the cDNA or gDNA that made up the material.

The CDR3 sequence is 14 residues long. V lost 5 bases and J 3 bases, leaving 10 bases between the germline ends. CDR1 and CDR2 from the germline V gene are SNHLY and FYNNEI. The repertoire was sequenced with immunoSEQ multiplex PCR; TCRdb's copy has only in-frame clones and lacks some. The table records some 260,000 clones, roughly four fifths of them present only once. The receptor's source is a man aged 80 or over with acute or convalescent COVID-19. The chain is built from TRBV2 and TRBJ2-2, with TRBD1 as a possible D gene (5 bases). Sequencing was done on a sample of peripheral blood. In nucleotides, the CDR3 is TGTGCCAGCAGTAGCAGGGCCCACACCGGGGAGCTGTTTTTT. This gives the protein CASSSRAHTGELFF.